This note documents a single T cell receptor beta chain sequence. The antigen remains unidentified. Trimming shortened V by 4 bases and J by 9 bases, and 15 bases separated the two germline ends. CDR3 length: 13 amino acids. This record comes from a study of T cell responses to AZD1222 COVID-19 vaccine. Study-wide points: AZD1222 recipients seropositive at baseline numbered only five to seven. CD4 TCRs linked to vaccination spanned spike, dominating at 160-218 and 743-854.

The table came from immunoSEQ multiplex PCR; TCRdb's copy has only in-frame clones and leaves some out. The sample includes about 140,000 clones, over 90% of them seen just once. Here the sequenced sample was peripheral blood, taken on day 0 of AZD1222 vaccination. The sequence came from an adult in good health. V is TRBV23-1 and J is TRBJ1-2, with D unresolved. TRBV23-1 is given ORF status, its function remaining uncertain. The CDR3 reads CASSPRRQRSYTF. The CDR3 DNA follows: TGCGCCAGCAGTCCCCGCCGGCAGCGGAGCTACACCTTC.